The 14 T cell receptor beta chains given below trace back to one sample, sequenced in a study of T cell responses to AZD1222 COVID-19 vaccine. Using immunoSEQ multiplex PCR, the repertoire was profiled, and TCRdb retains in-frame clones only, with some absent. The table has under 150,000 clones, about 93% seen once. The sequenced sample was peripheral blood, obtained on day 0 of AZD1222 vaccination. All receptors derive from an adult in good health.

CDR3 bases: TGTGCCAGCAGCTACAGCCGGTCCGGAAACACCATATATTTT. It encodes CASSYSRSGNTIYF. V and J are TRBV5-4 and TRBJ1-3; D not certain. This CDR3 has 14 residues. Germline CDR1 SGHNT, CDR2 YYREEE (reference sequence). Between the trimmed V and J ends, which lost 3 bases and 4 bases, there was a span of 11 bases.

The chain has TRBV13 and TRBJ2-7; either TRBD1 or TRBD2 may supply D (6 bases each). CDR3 size: 15 residues. The germline gives CDR1 PRHDT, CDR2 FYEKMQ (reference sequence). Between the trimmed V and J ends, which lost 4 bases and 4 bases, there was a span of 17 bases. The DNA for the CDR3 is TGTGCCAGCAGCTCCCGCCTTACAGGGAGGTACGAGCAGTACTTC. Residues: CASSSRLTGRYEQYF. The full variable domain, completed using reference TRBV13 and TRBJ2-7, is AAGVIQSPRHLIKEKRETATLKCYPIPRHDTVYWYQQGPGQDPQFLISFYEKMQSDKGSIPDRFSAQQFSDYHSELNMSSLELGDSALYFCASSSRLTGRYEQYFGPGTRLTVT.

The chain employs TRBV19 and TRBJ1-5; no reliable D call. The CDR3 has 13 amino acids. Deletions cut 4 bases from V and 6 bases from J, with 10 bases between. CDR1 is LNHDA, CDR2 SQIVND, per germline (reference sequence). The CDR3 DNA sequence: TGTGCCAGTAGTAAAGAACTGTCTCAGCCCCAGCATTTT. It specifies CASSKELSQPQHF.

The gene calls are TRBV10-2 and TRBJ1-2; D call uncertain. The germline CDR1 and CDR2 sequences are WSHSY and SAAADI. Trimming took off 2 bases at V and 4 bases at J, with 5 bases between the two ends. The CDR3 runs to 12 residues. The CDR3 DNA follows: TGCGCCAGCAGTGAGCCCGCCTATGGCTACACCTTC. This codes for CASSEPAYGYTF.

V gene TRBV19 combines with J gene TRBJ1-6; unclear D gene. The CDR3 consists of 16 residues. Trimming shortened V by 5 bases and J by 1 base, and 12 bases separated the two germline ends. Germline lookup yields CDR1 LNHDA and CDR2 SQIVND (reference sequence). The CDR3 region is CASSVRKGSYNSPLHF. The CDR3 bases are TGTGCCAGTAGTGTTCGGAAAGGGTCCTATAATTCACCCCTCCACTTT.

This clone appeared once. The J gene is TRBJ1-2, the V gene TRBV2; 7 bases fit TRBD1. CDR3 length: 15 residues. J gave up 7 bases and V 8 bases, and 16 bases lay outside the gene matches. The germline V gene encodes CDR1 SNHLY and CDR2 FYNNEI. This CDR3 reads CASVMIPGTEVGYTF. The CDR3 DNA follows: TGTGCCAGCGTGATGATCCCCGGGACAGAAGTTGGCTACACCTTC.

V is TRBV10-2 and J is TRBJ1-5, with 7 bases that match TRBD1. J was trimmed by 0 bases and V by 9 bases; bases with no gene match: 5. The CDR3 has 14 amino acids. From germline, CDR1 is WSHSY and CDR2 SAAADI. The DNA for the CDR3 is TGCGCCAGAGCGGGACAGTATAGCAATCAGCCCCAGCATTTT. As protein: CARAGQYSNQPQHF.

The J gene is TRBJ1-1, the V gene TRBV5-6; TRBD1 is a possible D gene (6 bases). CDR1 is SGHDT, CDR2 YYEEEE, per germline. V lost 6 bases and J lost 5, with 17 bases in between. This CDR3 region has 14 residues. CDR3 residues: CASNSPGGATEAFF. CDR3 sequence (DNA): TGTGCCAGCAACTCCCCTGGGGGGGCGACTGAAGCTTTCTTT.

V is TRBV11-2 and J is TRBJ1-3; D unresolved. The V end lost 0 bases, the J end lost 1 base, and 10 bases lay between the germline ends. Germline values: CDR1 SGHAT, CDR2 FQNNGV. The CDR3 runs 16 residues. The CDR3 region is CASSLERPGSGNTIYF. In nucleotides, the CDR3 is TGTGCCAGCAGCTTAGAGAGGCCTGGATCTGGAAACACCATATATTTT. The whole variable domain, remainder taken from reference TRBV11-2 and TRBJ1-3, is EAGVAQSPRYKIIEKRQSVAFWCNPISGHATLYWYQQILGQGPKLLIQFQNNGVVDDSQLPKDRFSAERLKGVDSTLKIQPAKLEDSAVYLCASSLERPGSGNTIYFGEGSWLTVV.

The J gene is TRBJ2-2, the V gene TRBV27, with 8 bases aligning to TRBD2. There are 16 residues in the CDR3. V shed 5 bases and J 6 bases; nucleotides not matched to a gene: 11. CDR1 and CDR2 from the germline V gene are MNHEY and SMNVEV (reference sequence). CDR3 nucleotide sequence: TGTGCCAGCAGTCCCCCCGGGGGGGCCGGGGCCGGGGAGCTGTTTTTT. Translated: CASSPPGGAGAGELFF.

CDR3 sequence reads: CASSFEQSNTEAFF. In DNA, the CDR3 is TGCGCCAGCAGCTTTGAACAGTCGAACACTGAAGCTTTCTTT. This rearrangement joins TRBV5-1 to TRBJ1-1; D unclear. Trimming took off 2 bases at V and 1 base at J, with 9 bases between the two ends. The CDR3 is 14 residues long. The germline gives CDR1 SGHRS, CDR2 YFSETQ.

The V and J genes are TRBV7-8 and TRBJ1-6; weak D call: TRBD1 (6 bases). Germline V gene data show CDR1 as SGHVS and CDR2 as FQNEAQ. Trimming shortened V by 1 base and J by 10 bases, and 20 bases separated the two germline ends. The CDR3 sequence is 17 residues long. The CDR3 is CASSLGTRGALGSPLHF. CDR3 DNA sequence: TGTGCCAGCAGCTTAGGGACACGGGGGGCTCTGGGATCACCCCTCCACTTT.

V usage is TRBV2 and J usage is TRBJ2-2, with TRBD1 matching 9 bases. CDR3 length: 17 amino acids. CDR1 is SNHLY, CDR2 FYNNEI, per germline. The trim removed 0 bases at V and 3 bases at J, leaving 5 bases unmatched. The CDR3 protein is CASSEARDRADTGELFF. The CDR3 region has the DNA TGTGCCAGCAGTGAAGCGCGGGACAGGGCCGACACCGGGGAGCTGTTTTTT.

This chain uses TRBV21-1 with TRBJ1-5; the table names TRBD1, a call not compared with the DNA. TRBV21-1 is a documented pseudogene. The CDR3 extends over 15 amino acids. The CDR3 nucleotides read TGTGCCAGCAGCAGGGGAACAGGTCGCAATCAGCCCCAGCATTTT. Translation: CASSRGTGRNQPQHF.